These 17 T cell receptor beta chains came from one sample sequenced in a study of PD-1 blockade in classical Hodgkin lymphoma. TCRdb's copy holds only in-frame clones and misses some; the assay was immunoSEQ multiplex PCR. The sample has 70,000 or so clones, about 94% seen once. This sample's time point: newly diagnosed, previously untreated cHL patient sample. The sequenced sample consisted of peripheral blood mononuclear cells (PBMCs). The receptor source for this set is a human donor with classical Hodgkin lymphoma.

This clone has only one observation. The chain combines TRBV7-9 with TRBJ2-2; D is possibly TRBD2 (5 bases). CDR1 and CDR2 from the germline V gene are SEHNR and FQNEAQ (reference sequence). V was pared by 1 base and J by 4 bases, with 7 bases between. This CDR3 is built from 14 residues. The CDR3 loop reads CASSLDGGTGELFF. CDR3 nucleotides: TGTGCCAGCAGCTTAGATGGAGGCACCGGGGAGCTGTTTTTT.

In regard to this clone: The sample has other DNA sequences that encode this CDR3 too. The chain employs TRBV6-4 and TRBJ2-2; no firm D call. V shed 2 bases and J shed 2 bases, with 3 bases lying between them. The length of the CDR3 is 13 residues. Per the germline V gene, CDR1 is MRHNA and CDR2 is SNTAGT. The chain's CDR3 is CASSDTNTGELFF. The CDR3 DNA sequence: TGTGCCAGCAGTGACACAAACACCGGGGAGCTGTTTTTT.

V usage is TRBV2 and J usage is TRBJ1-2; the D is unclear. From germline, CDR1 is SNHLY and CDR2 FYNNEI. The CDR3 is made up of 13 amino acids. The V and J ends lost 8 bases and 0 bases respectively, with 10 bases between them. CDR3 nucleotide sequence: TGTGCCAGCGCAGTGGAGACTAACTATGGCTACACCTTC. Translating it yields CASAVETNYGYTF.

The chain uses TRBV28 and TRBJ1-5, with 8 positions matching TRBD1. CDR1 and CDR2 (germline): MDHEN, SYDVKM. The CDR3 covers 17 residues. The junction had 16 bases not matched to a gene; V was cut back by 3 bases and J by 9 bases. The CDR3 spells CASSFRRGRGGFGPQHF. The CDR3 region has the DNA TGTGCCAGCAGTTTCCGCAGGGGGCGCGGTGGTTTTGGGCCCCAGCATTTT.

This clone is a singleton in its sample. In DNA, the CDR3 is TGTGACTTTATCTCCCGGGGGATACCTAGATTTGAAGCTTTCTTT. This translates into CDFISRGIPRFEAFF. The V call is TRBV27, the J call TRBJ1-1; maybe TRBD1 (5 bases). Germline V lookup: CDR1 MNHEY, CDR2 SMNVEV (reference sequence). The CDR3 has 15 residues.

This clone showed up just once. V usage is TRBV19 and J usage is TRBJ1-1, with 8 bases matching TRBD1. Germline CDR1 and CDR2: LNHDA and SQIVND (reference sequence). The CDR3 covers 15 residues. With 7 bases clipped from V and 10 bases from J, the junction kept 17 bases outside the gene matches. CDR3: CASKPGTGQGISAFF. The CDR3 DNA is TGTGCCAGTAAACCCGGAACTGGACAGGGTATTTCAGCTTTCTTT. Combining the CDR3 with reference TRBV19 and TRBJ1-1 gives the whole variable domain DGGITQSPKYLFRKEGQNVTLSCEQNLNHDAMYWYRQDPGQGLRLIYYSQIVNDFQKGDIAEGYSVSREKKESFPLTVTSAQKNPTAFYLCASKPGTGQGISAFFGQGTRLTVV.

The CDR3 protein is CASSRPTGVSGNTIYF. In DNA form, the CDR3 reads TGCGCCAGCAGCCGACCAACGGGGGTCTCTGGAAACACCATATATTTT. This sequence joins TRBV4-1 and TRBJ1-3; possible D gene TRBD1, 5 bases. The length of the CDR3 is 16 residues. The V gene lost 4 bases and the J gene lost 0 bases, with 13 bases spanning the gap. Per the germline V gene, CDR1 is MGHRA and CDR2 is YSYEKL.

This sequence joins TRBV5-1 and TRBJ2-2, with 7 bases that match TRBD1. The junction had 19 bases not matched to a gene; V was cut back by 3 bases and J by 2 bases. This CDR3 comprises 20 residues. The germline V gene encodes CDR1 SGHRS and CDR2 YFSETQ. The CDR3, as DNA: TGCGCCAGCAGCTCGAGGTGGGACAGACAAATTCGAATTAACACCGGGGAGCTGTTTTTT. Amino acid sequence: CASSSRWDRQIRINTGELFF.

The chain links TRBV25-1 to TRBJ1-5; 7 bases match TRBD1. Germline trimming cut 5 bases from V and 4 bases from J; bases unmatched to any gene: 11. This CDR3 spans 16 amino acids. Germline V gives CDR1 MGHDK, CDR2 SYGVNS. CDR3 DNA: TGTGCCAGCAGTAGAAGGGGGCAGGCCTCAAATCAGCCCCAGCATTTT. Protein sequence: CASSRRGQASNQPQHF.

CDR3 in amino acids: CASSHGQGLNQPQHF. The CDR3 DNA reads TGTGCCAGCAGCCATGGACAGGGCCTAAATCAGCCCCAGCATTTT. The chain combines TRBV13 with TRBJ1-5; 8 bases fit TRBD1. Germline loops: CDR1 PRHDT, CDR2 FYEKMQ (reference sequence). CDR3 length: 15 residues. Losses at the gene ends were 5 bases for V and 4 bases for J; bases not matched to a gene: 7.

This clone showed up just a few times. The chain combines TRBV6-1 with TRBJ1-2; 9 bases align to TRBD1. Germline loops: CDR1 MNHNS, CDR2 SASEGT. J lost 3 bases, V lost 3 bases, and 2 bases had no gene match. The CDR3 contains 14 residues. This CDR3 is CASSDGDRDYGYTF. In nucleotides, the CDR3 is TGTGCCAGCAGTGACGGGGACAGGGACTATGGCTACACCTTC.

The chain recombines TRBV5-4 with TRBJ2-1; D uncertain. The CDR3 sequence is 16 residues long. Trimming removed 0 bases from V and 0 bases from J, with 10 bases in between. Germline V gene data show CDR1 as SGHNT and CDR2 as YYREEE (reference sequence). In nucleotides, the CDR3 is TGTGCCAGCAGCTTGGGCCCTCTGAGCTCCTACAATGAGCAGTTCTTC. Protein sequence: CASSLGPLSSYNEQFF.

This clone came up once. CDR3 region: CASGRGFHQPQHF. The CDR3 DNA reads TGTGCCAGCGGGAGGGGGTTTCATCAGCCCCAGCATTTT. The chain joins TRBV28 to TRBJ1-5, with TRBD1 as a possible D gene (6 bases). Trimming left V 8 bases short and J 5 bases short, with 13 bases between. The length of the CDR3 is 13 residues. The germline gives CDR1 MDHEN, CDR2 SYDVKM.

The rearrangement links TRBV19 to TRBJ1-3; no clear D. In germline, CDR1 is LNHDA, CDR2 SQIVND (reference sequence). CDR3 length: 15 amino acids. The V end lost 7 bases, the J end lost 2 bases, and 15 bases lay between the germline ends. CDR3 in amino acids: CASTAQPRTGNTIYF. In DNA form, the CDR3 reads TGTGCCAGTACCGCTCAACCCAGGACTGGAAACACCATATATTTT.

The gene calls are TRBV7-2 and TRBJ2-1; 11 bases fit TRBD2. V shed 1 base and J 6 bases; nucleotides not matched to a gene: 8. Germline V lookup: CDR1 SGHTA, CDR2 FQGNSA. This CDR3 spans 17 amino acids. The CDR3 loop reads CASSLVTSGKLRNEQFF. DNA of the CDR3: TGTGCCAGCAGCTTAGTGACTAGCGGGAAATTGCGCAATGAGCAGTTCTTC.

The CDR3 loop is CASSGMYISGANVLTF. Written as DNA, the CDR3 is TGTGCCAGCAGCGGGATGTATATTTCTGGGGCCAACGTCCTGACTTTC. The rearrangement uses TRBV28 and TRBJ2-6; possibly TRBD2 for D (5 bases). The V and J ends lost 6 bases and 1 base respectively, with 13 bases between them. The germline CDR1 and CDR2 sequences are MDHEN and SYDVKM. This CDR3 spans 16 amino acids.

The gene calls are TRBV7-2 and TRBJ2-2, with D perhaps matching TRBD1 (5 bases). Trimming left V 1 base short and J 0 bases short, with 9 bases between. CDR3 length: 16 residues. Per germline, CDR1 SGHTA and CDR2 FQGNSA. CDR3 bases: TGTGCCAGCAGCTTAGGGACATTTACGAACACCGGGGAGCTGTTTTTT. It encodes CASSLGTFTNTGELFF.